This T cell receptor (beta chain) was observed in a study of cytomegalovirus exposure and HLA in healthy donors. Study-level findings and limits: In an earlier analysis, productive rearrangement rates for most beta V segments clustered near 87% or 30%.

The PCR ran on 60 Vbeta and 13 Jbeta primers. Clones were read by immunoSEQ multiplex PCR, and TCRdb kept only the in-frame ones, dropping some. The repertoire holds under 200,000 clones, with roughly 80% as singletons. This clone has a handful of counts. The target antigen is unknown. Sequenced input: PBMCs. The TCR comes from a male donor in good health and CMV-seronegative.

CDR3 sequence: CASSVYADQPQHF. Here the CDR3 DNA reads TGTGCCAGCAGCGTATACGCGGATCAGCCCCAGCATTTT. The chain carries TRBV9 and TRBJ1-5; D call uncertain. Germline CDR1 and CDR2: SGDLS and YYNGEE. The CDR3 consists of 13 residues. Trimming left V 1 base short and J 5 bases short, with 7 bases between.